Below, 29 T cell receptor beta chains from the same sample are listed, as sequenced in a study of circulating CD8 cells and anti-PD-1 response in melanoma. Using 15 ng of total RNA, TCR libraries were made with the QIAseq Immune Repertoire TCR panel. TCRdb called the reads again in MiXCR, with one record for every CDR3 protein. The sample contains more than 1,000 distinct CDR3 sequences, 7% to 9% of which appear only once. From live CD3+CD8+TCRalphabeta+ cells, four PD-1 and/or TIGIT subsets were sorted. Sequencing was performed on CD8+ T cells from PBMCs, taken at baseline or after one month of anti-PD-1 therapy (not recorded which). These receptors came from a human donor with melanoma.

This clonotype is categorized as large (0.1 to 1%). The V call is TRBV7-3, the J call TRBJ2-3; 7 nucleotides agree with TRBD2. The CDR3 contains 15 residues. The junction had 6 bases not matched to a gene; V was cut back by 5 bases and J by 1 base. Per the germline V gene, CDR1 is SGHTA and CDR2 is FQGTGA. CDR3 sequence: CASSLGRLGTDTQYF. The DNA for the CDR3 is TGTGCCAGCAGCCTCGGGAGGTTAGGCACAGATACGCAGTATTTT.

Judged by abundance, this clonotype is medium-sized (0.01 to 0.1%). This chain uses TRBV7-2 with TRBJ2-2; D might be TRBD1 (5 bases). Germline-derived CDR1 and CDR2 are SGHTA and FQGNSA. Trimming removed 1 base from V and 6 bases from J, with 12 bases in between. The CDR3 contains 15 residues. In nucleotides, the CDR3 is TGTGCCAGCAGCTTAGGACAGACGATTCCCGGGGAGCTGTTTTTT. Translated: CASSLGQTIPGELFF.

By share, this clonotype ranks as medium-sized (0.01 to 0.1%). The chain carries TRBV19 and TRBJ1-1; no definite D call. The V gene lost 8 bases and the J gene lost 0 bases, with 7 bases spanning the gap. The length of the CDR3 is 12 residues. CDR1 is LNHDA, CDR2 SQIVND, per germline (reference sequence). CDR3 sequence reads: CASLGLNTEAFF. In DNA form, the CDR3 reads TGTGCCAGTCTCGGGCTGAACACTGAAGCTTTCTTT. The full variable domain, in which reference TRBV19 and TRBJ1-1 provide the parts outside the CDR3, is DGGITQSPKYLFRKEGQNVTLSCEQNLNHDAMYWYRQDPGQGLRLIYYSQIVNDFQKGDIAEGYSVSREKKESFPLTVTSAQKNPTAFYLCASLGLNTEAFFGQGTRLTVV.

The chain employs TRBV19 and TRBJ2-7; the match to TRBD1 covers 7 bases. CDR3 length equals 14 residues. V gave up 5 bases and J gave up 6 bases; unmatched junction bases: 10. Per germline, CDR1 LNHDA and CDR2 SQIVND (reference sequence). The CDR3 loop is CASSPWTGRGEQYF. In DNA, the CDR3 is TGTGCCAGTAGTCCTTGGACAGGTCGGGGCGAGCAGTACTTC.

By sample share, this clonotype is large. The V gene is TRBV19, the J gene TRBJ2-7; D not resolved. CDR3 length: 13 amino acids. Germline assignment: CDR1 LNHDA and CDR2 SQIVND (reference sequence). The V end lost 5 bases, the J end lost 4 bases, and 12 bases lay between the germline ends. The CDR3 DNA reads TGTGCCAGTAGTCCGGGCCTAGATTACGAGCAGTACTTC. Amino acids: CASSPGLDYEQYF. The full variable domain, rest sourced from reference TRBV19 and TRBJ2-7, is DGGITQSPKYLFRKEGQNVTLSCEQNLNHDAMYWYRQDPGQGLRLIYYSQIVNDFQKGDIAEGYSVSREKKESFPLTVTSAQKNPTAFYLCASSPGLDYEQYFGPGTRLTVT.

This clonotype is large (0.1 to 1%) in the sample. The chain couples TRBV2 to TRBJ2-3; D perhaps matches TRBD1 (6 bases). V gave up 8 bases and J gave up 6 bases, with 15 bases separating them. Germline V gene lookup returns CDR1 SNHLY and CDR2 FYNNEI. CDR3 length: 13 amino acids. The chain's CDR3 is CASSDRWGDTQYF. In nucleotides, the CDR3 is TGTGCCAGCTCCGACAGGTGGGGGGATACGCAGTATTTT. Full variable domain (remainder filled in from reference TRBV2 and TRBJ2-3): EPEVTQTPSHQVTQMGQEVILRCVPISNHLYFYWYRQILGQKVEFLVSFYNNEISEKSEIFDDQFSVERPDGSNFTLKIRSTKLEDSAMYFCASSDRWGDTQYFGPGTRLTVL.

This clonotype was observed a handful of times. Because the CDR3 is missing its conserved closing phenylalanine or tryptophan, this is likely a read error. The chain is built from TRBV5-4 and TRBJ1-1; D not certain. The CDR3 is 13 residues long. V was clipped by 2 bases and J by 0 bases, with 5 bases between them. The V gene's germline CDR1 is SGHNT and CDR2 YYREEE (reference sequence). The CDR3 region is CASSLWLNTEAFV. The DNA for the CDR3 is TGTGCCAGCAGCTTATGGCTGAACACTGAAGCTTTCGTT.

By share, this clonotype counts as medium-sized (0.01 to 0.1%). The chain employs TRBV3-1 and TRBJ2-1, with D maybe TRBD2 (6 bases). CDR1 LGHDT and CDR2 YNNKEL come from the germline V gene (reference sequence). The CDR3 contains 15 residues. The ends were cut back, 4 bases at V and 0 bases at J, with 10 bases in the middle. This CDR3 is CASSPAGSSYNEQFF. The CDR3 bases are TGTGCCAGCAGCCCCGCGGGGAGCTCCTACAATGAGCAGTTCTTC.

Sample share makes this clonotype medium-sized. The chain joins TRBV10-3 to TRBJ1-5, with D uncertain. The V gene lost 7 bases and the J gene lost 0 bases, with 7 bases spanning the gap. The CDR3 spans 13 residues. CDR1 and CDR2 from the germline V gene are ENHRY and SYGVKD. CDR3 region: CAIKRDSNQPQHF. The CDR3 DNA sequence: TGTGCCATCAAAAGGGATAGCAATCAGCCCCAGCATTTT.

By its share, this clonotype is large. The chain is built from TRBV27 and TRBJ2-7; possibly TRBD1 for D (6 bases). CDR3 length equals 13 residues. Germline loops: CDR1 MNHEY, CDR2 SMNVEV (reference sequence). V was clipped by 6 bases and J by 2 bases, with 11 bases between them. The CDR3 DNA sequence: TGTGCCAGCAGCTACGGACAGACCTACGAGCAGTACTTC. It yields the protein CASSYGQTYEQYF.

By frequency in the sample, this clonotype is medium-sized (0.01 to 0.1%). The rearrangement joins TRBV25-1 to TRBJ1-1, with D perhaps TRBD1 (5 bases). The CDR3 has 13 residues. V was shortened by 1 base and J by 2 bases, with 5 bases between the two germline ends. Germline lookup yields CDR1 MGHDK and CDR2 SYGVNS. The CDR3 spells CASSEWDNTEAFF. As DNA, the CDR3 is TGTGCCAGCAGTGAATGGGACAACACTGAAGCTTTCTTT.

This clonotype is deemed large (0.1 to 1%). This sequence joins TRBV2 and TRBJ2-7, with a possible D match to TRBD1 (6 bases). This CDR3 region has 12 residues. Germline V lookup: CDR1 SNHLY, CDR2 FYNNEI. The V gene lost 10 bases and the J gene lost 0 bases, with 10 bases spanning the gap. CDR3 DNA sequence: TGTGCCATGACAGGAGCCTCCTACGAGCAGTACTTC. It codes for CAMTGASYEQYF.

A word on this clonotype: Possible read error: a much larger clone is one base away. The chain is built from TRBV20-1 and TRBJ2-7; TRBD2 might be the D (5 bases). V gave up 3 bases and J gave up 2 bases, with 11 bases separating them. CDR3 size: 13 residues. Per germline, CDR1 DFQATT and CDR2 SNEGSKA (reference sequence). CDR3 DNA sequence: TGCAGTGCTAGGAGCCTAGCCACCTACGAGCAGTACTTC. Residues: CSARSLATYEQYF.

With respect to this clonotype: A much larger clone differs from this one at a single base, so this may be a read error. The gene calls are TRBV29-1 and TRBJ2-5; D remains ambiguous. Trimming cost V 7 bases and J 4 bases, with 13 bases left between them. This CDR3 comprises 12 residues. The germline gives CDR1 SQVTM, CDR2 ANQGSEA. CDR3 region: CSAWTTGETQYF. DNA of the CDR3: TGCAGCGCCTGGACGACGGGAGAGACCCAGTACTTC.

V is TRBV27 and J is TRBJ2-4; D not certain. The germline V gene encodes CDR1 MNHEY and CDR2 SMNVEV (reference sequence). V lost 5 bases and J 0 bases, leaving 8 bases between the germline ends. CDR3 size: 14 residues. CDR3 bases: TGTGCCAGCAGTCCTGGGTCAGCCAAAAACATTCAGTACTTC. Protein: CASSPGSAKNIQYF.

The chain is built from TRBV2 and TRBJ2-7; D is unresolved. The CDR3 runs 12 residues. CDR1 and CDR2 (germline): SNHLY, FYNNEI. Trimming took 7 bases from V and 2 from J, leaving 9 bases between them. In nucleotides, the CDR3 is TGTGCCAGCATGGGCGGTACCTACGAGCAGTACTTC. This sequence encodes CASMGGTYEQYF.

In its sample, this clonotype ranks as large. The rearrangement links TRBV2 to TRBJ1-6; D is unclear. The CDR3 consists of 13 residues. Per the germline V gene, CDR1 is SNHLY and CDR2 is FYNNEI. V dropped 1 base and J dropped 7 bases, with 5 bases sitting between them. The CDR3 coding sequence is TGTGCCAGCAGTGAAGACGGAAATTCACCCCTCCACTTT. It is translated as CASSEDGNSPLHF.

By share, this clonotype ranks as large (0.1 to 1%). The chain is built from TRBV29-1 and TRBJ2-3; D is unclear. This CDR3 spans 16 amino acids. V lost 1 base and J lost 1, with 15 bases in between. Germline V gene sequence: CDR1 SQVTM, CDR2 ANQGSEA. The CDR3 loop reads CSVEGWGLHGTDTQYF. The DNA for the CDR3 is TGCAGCGTTGAAGGCTGGGGATTGCACGGCACAGATACGCAGTATTTT.

This clonotype ranks as large (0.1 to 1%). The chain links TRBV28 to TRBJ2-7; 7 bases match TRBD1. The ends lost 3 bases at V and 3 bases at J; junction bases unmatched: 11. There are 16 residues in the CDR3. Germline CDR1 is MDHEN and CDR2 is SYDVKM. The CDR3 here is CASSFGTANVFYEQYF. The CDR3 DNA sequence: TGTGCCAGCAGTTTCGGGACAGCAAACGTTTTCTACGAGCAGTACTTC.

J is TRBJ2-7 and V is TRBV19, with D perhaps matching TRBD2 (5 bases). The CDR3 has 17 residues. V was trimmed by 3 bases and J by 0 bases, leaving 18 bases between them. Looked up from germline, CDR1 is LNHDA and CDR2 is SQIVND (reference sequence). The CDR3 loop reads CASSIPPSAGLSYEQYF. DNA of the CDR3: TGTGCCAGTAGTATCCCACCCTCTGCGGGCCTCTCCTACGAGCAGTACTTC.

By its share, this clonotype is large. The chain carries TRBV28 and TRBJ1-1; D possibly corresponds to TRBD1 (6 bases). The V end was cut by 6 bases, the J end by 4 bases, with 15 bases between. The CDR3 sequence is 14 residues long. In germline, CDR1 is MDHEN, CDR2 SYDVKM. In DNA form, the CDR3 reads TGTGCCAGCAGCTCCGAACAGGGTCCCACTGAAGCTTTCTTT. The encoded protein is CASSSEQGPTEAFF.

This clonotype is judged medium-sized. The J gene is TRBJ1-2, the V gene TRBV12-3 or TRBV12-4; perhaps TRBD1 as D (6 bases). This CDR3 spans 16 amino acids. Trimming left V 6 bases short and J 0 bases short, with 17 bases between. CDR3 DNA sequence: TGTGCCAGCAGGCCACCCACAGGGCTTTCTAACTATGGCTACACCTTC. It specifies CASRPPTGLSNYGYTF.

Within the sample, this clonotype is medium-sized. The chain has TRBV19 and TRBJ2-7, with 9 bases matching TRBD1. Losses at the gene ends were 9 bases for V and 3 bases for J; bases not matched to a gene: 18. The CDR3 loop spans 17 amino acids. Germline V gene lookup returns CDR1 LNHDA and CDR2 SQIVND (reference sequence). The CDR3 DNA reads TGTGCCAGCGATATAAACCCGGGACAGGGCCTTTTCTACGAGCAGTACTTC. Amino acids: CASDINPGQGLFYEQYF.

By frequency in the sample, this clonotype is medium-sized (0.01 to 0.1%). The rearrangement links TRBV19 to TRBJ1-1; D unclear. The germline V gene has CDR1 LNHDA and CDR2 SQIVND (reference sequence). The CDR3 has 13 residues. V was pared by 4 bases and J by 1 base, with 7 bases between. This CDR3 is CASSRTPNTEAFF. In DNA form, the CDR3 reads TGTGCCAGTAGTAGAACGCCGAACACTGAAGCTTTCTTT.

By sample fraction, this clonotype is large. The rearrangement joins TRBV28 to TRBJ2-1, with D unresolved. The germline gives CDR1 MDHEN, CDR2 SYDVKM. The V end lost 2 bases, the J end lost 12 bases, and 8 bases lay between the germline ends. The CDR3 has 11 amino acids. The CDR3 sequence: CASSLGVMQFF. CDR3 coding DNA: TGTGCCAGCAGTTTAGGGGTTATGCAGTTCTTC.

By share, this clonotype ranks as large (0.1 to 1%). This chain's CDR3 is CASSVVGRASEQYF. The CDR3 DNA reads TGTGCCAGCAGCGTAGTTGGCAGGGCGAGTGAGCAGTACTTC. The chain employs TRBV9 and TRBJ2-7, with D perhaps matching TRBD1 (5 bases). V was shortened by 0 bases and J by 7 bases, with 14 bases between the two germline ends. This CDR3 is 14 amino acids long. CDR1 is SGDLS, CDR2 YYNGEE, per germline.

This clonotype is classed as medium-sized. The chain employs TRBV19 and TRBJ2-7; possibly TRBD2 for D (6 bases). The CDR3 spans 13 residues. V dropped 6 bases and J dropped 4 bases, with 13 bases sitting between them. Germline V CDR1 and CDR2: LNHDA, SQIVND (reference sequence). Here the CDR3 reads CASSDSGGYEQYF. DNA of the CDR3: TGTGCCAGTAGCGACAGTGGGGGGTACGAGCAGTACTTC.

By share, this clonotype ranks as large. The chain carries TRBV4-2 and TRBJ2-1, with a possible D match to TRBD1 (5 bases). Germline V gene data show CDR1 as LGHNA and CDR2 as YNFKEQ. The CDR3 is 16 residues long. V shed 0 bases and J shed 6 bases, with 15 bases lying between them. In DNA, the CDR3 is TGTGCCAGCAGCCAAGAACATACTCCTGGGGCCAATGAGCAGTTCTTC. This codes for CASSQEHTPGANEQFF.

This clonotype counts as large. The chain joins TRBV19 to TRBJ2-4, with D perhaps TRBD1 (6 bases). Trimming removed 6 bases at V and 6 bases at J, with 12 bases between. CDR3 length: 13 amino acids. The germline V gene encodes CDR1 LNHDA and CDR2 SQIVND (reference sequence). For the CDR3, the DNA is TGTGCCAGTAGGGACAGCCTGGGAAACATTCAGTACTTC. Its protein product is CASRDSLGNIQYF.